The TCR beta chain described here comes from a study of neoadjuvant anti-PD-1 for oral cavity cancer. Time point defined: after neoadjuvant nivolumab, at surgical resection. Study results and caveats: After neoadjuvant nivolumab, PBMC T cell clonality was significantly higher in non-responders than responders.

A remark on this clone: Its antigen remains unknown.

PBMC libraries mostly used around 500 ng of input genomic DNA, with six replicates per sample. The protocol was immunoSEQ multiplex PCR, while the TCRdb copy is restricted to in-frame clones and leaves out a portion. The data show more than 7,000 clones, approximately 71% seen once. The source was PBMCs, collected after nivolumab (anti-PD-1) treatment. This clonotype originated in a person aged 35 to 85 with oral cavity squamous cell carcinoma.

The DNA for the CDR3 is TGTGCCAGTAGTAAGTCCCGGGGGCAAGATGGCAATCAGCCCCAGCATTTT. Translating it yields CASSKSRGQDGNQPQHF. The chain carries TRBV19 and TRBJ1-5; D possibly corresponds to TRBD1 (6 bases). This CDR3 is built from 17 residues. Trimming stripped 4 bases from V and 2 bases from J, with 18 bases between. Germline V lookup: CDR1 LNHDA, CDR2 SQIVND (reference sequence).